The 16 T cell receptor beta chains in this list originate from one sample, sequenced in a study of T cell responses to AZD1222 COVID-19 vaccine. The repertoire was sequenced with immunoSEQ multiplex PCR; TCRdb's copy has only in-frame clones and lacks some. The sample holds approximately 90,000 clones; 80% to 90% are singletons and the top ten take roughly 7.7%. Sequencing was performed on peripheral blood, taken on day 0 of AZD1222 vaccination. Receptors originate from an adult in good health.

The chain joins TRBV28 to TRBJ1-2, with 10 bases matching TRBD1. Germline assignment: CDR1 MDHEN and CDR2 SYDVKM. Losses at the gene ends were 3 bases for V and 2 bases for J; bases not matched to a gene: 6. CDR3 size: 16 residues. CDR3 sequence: CASSFWGTGANYGYTF. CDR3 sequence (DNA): TGTGCCAGCAGTTTTTGGGGGACAGGGGCCAACTATGGCTACACCTTC.

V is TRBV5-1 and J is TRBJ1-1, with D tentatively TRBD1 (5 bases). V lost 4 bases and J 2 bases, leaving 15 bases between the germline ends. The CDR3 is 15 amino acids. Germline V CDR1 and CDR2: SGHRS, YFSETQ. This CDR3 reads CASSKDTYQNTEAFF. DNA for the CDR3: TGCGCCAGCAGCAAGGACACCTATCAAAACACTGAAGCTTTCTTT.

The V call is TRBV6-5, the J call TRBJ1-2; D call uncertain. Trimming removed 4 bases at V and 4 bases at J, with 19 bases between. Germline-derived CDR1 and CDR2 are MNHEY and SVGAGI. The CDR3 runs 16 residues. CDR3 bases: TGTGCCAGCAGTTCCCCCATCGGCGGGATCTCCTATGGCTACACCTTC. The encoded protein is CASSSPIGGISYGYTF.

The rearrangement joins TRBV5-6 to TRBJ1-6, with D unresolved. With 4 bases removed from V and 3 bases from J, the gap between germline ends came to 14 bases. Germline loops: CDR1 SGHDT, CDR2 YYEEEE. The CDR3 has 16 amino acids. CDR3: CASSHSGSGYNSPLHF. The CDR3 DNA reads TGTGCCAGCAGCCATTCTGGGTCGGGCTATAATTCACCCCTCCACTTT.

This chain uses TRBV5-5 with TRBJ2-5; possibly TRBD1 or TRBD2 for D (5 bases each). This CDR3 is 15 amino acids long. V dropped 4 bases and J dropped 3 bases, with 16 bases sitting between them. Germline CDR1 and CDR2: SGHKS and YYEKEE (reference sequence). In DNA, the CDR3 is TGTGCCAGCAGCACGGGACCTAGGGGAGAAGAGACCCAGTACTTC. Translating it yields CASSTGPRGEETQYF. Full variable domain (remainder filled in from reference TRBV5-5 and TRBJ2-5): DAGVTQSPTHLIKTRGQQVTLRCSPISGHKSVSWYQQVLGQGPQFIFQYYEKEERGRGNFPDRFSARQFPNYSSELNVNALLLGDSALYLCASSTGPRGEETQYFGPGTRLLVL.

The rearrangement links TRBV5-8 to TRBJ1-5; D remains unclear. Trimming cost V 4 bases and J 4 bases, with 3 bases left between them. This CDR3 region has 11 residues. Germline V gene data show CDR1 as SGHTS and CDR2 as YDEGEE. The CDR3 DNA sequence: TGTGCCAGCAGCAAGAATCAGCCCCAGCATTTT. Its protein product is CASSKNQPQHF.

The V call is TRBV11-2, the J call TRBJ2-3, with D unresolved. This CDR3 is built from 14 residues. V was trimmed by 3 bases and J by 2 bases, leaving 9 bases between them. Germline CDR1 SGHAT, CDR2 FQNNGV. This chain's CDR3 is CASSFLANTDTQYF. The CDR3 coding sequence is TGTGCCAGCAGCTTCCTCGCCAACACAGATACGCAGTATTTT.

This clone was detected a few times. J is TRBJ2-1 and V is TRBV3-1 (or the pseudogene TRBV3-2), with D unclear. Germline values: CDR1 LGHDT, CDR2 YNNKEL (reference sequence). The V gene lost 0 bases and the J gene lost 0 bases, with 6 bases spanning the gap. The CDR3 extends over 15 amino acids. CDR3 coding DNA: TGTGCCAGCAGCCAAGAATTACGCTCCTACAATGAGCAGTTCTTC. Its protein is CASSQELRSYNEQFF.

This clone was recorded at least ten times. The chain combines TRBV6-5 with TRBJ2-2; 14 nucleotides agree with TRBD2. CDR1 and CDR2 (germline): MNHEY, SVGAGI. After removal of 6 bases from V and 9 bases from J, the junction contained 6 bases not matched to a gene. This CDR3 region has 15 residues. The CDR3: CASRSGTSGGWELFF. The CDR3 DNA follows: TGTGCCAGCAGGTCAGGGACTAGCGGGGGATGGGAGCTGTTTTTT.

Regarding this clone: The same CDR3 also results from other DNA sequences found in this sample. The CDR3 sequence: CAWSETNTEAFF. The DNA for the CDR3 is TGTGCCTGGAGCGAAACGAACACTGAAGCTTTCTTT. The chain joins TRBV30 to TRBJ1-1; D is ambiguous. The CDR3 extends over 12 amino acids. From germline, CDR1 is GTSNPN and CDR2 SVGIG (reference sequence). Trimming shortened V by 3 bases and J by 1 base, and 6 bases separated the two germline ends.

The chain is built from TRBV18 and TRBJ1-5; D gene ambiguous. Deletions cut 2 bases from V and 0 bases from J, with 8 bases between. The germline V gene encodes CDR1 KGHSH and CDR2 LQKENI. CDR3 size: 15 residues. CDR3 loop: CASSPGVYSNQPQHF. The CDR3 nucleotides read TGTGCCAGCTCACCAGGGGTCTATAGCAATCAGCCCCAGCATTTT. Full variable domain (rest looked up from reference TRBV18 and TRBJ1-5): NAGVMQNPRHLVRRRGQEARLRCSPMKGHSHVYWYRQLPEEGLKFMVYLQKENIIDESGMPKERFSAEFPKEGPSILRIQQVVRGDSAAYFCASSPGVYSNQPQHFGDGTRLSIL.

The DNA of the CDR3 is TGTGCCAGCAGCAATCAGGGACGCTATGGCTACACCTTC. It codes for CASSNQGRYGYTF. The chain recombines TRBV7-9 with TRBJ1-2, with D tentatively TRBD1 (5 bases). This CDR3 is 13 amino acids long. Trimming pared 5 bases from V and 4 bases from J, leaving 11 bases between. CDR1 and CDR2 from the germline V gene are SEHNR and FQNEAQ (reference sequence).

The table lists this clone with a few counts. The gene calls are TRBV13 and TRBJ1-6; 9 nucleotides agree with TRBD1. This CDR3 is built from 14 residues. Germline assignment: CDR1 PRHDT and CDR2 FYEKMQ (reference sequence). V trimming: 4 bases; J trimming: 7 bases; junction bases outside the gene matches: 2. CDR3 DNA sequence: TGTGCCAGCAGCTCTACAGGGGGCAATTCACCCCTCCACTTT. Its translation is CASSSTGGNSPLHF.

Here the CDR3 reads CASSIVGGGGTGELFF. CDR3 sequence (DNA): TGTGCCAGTAGTATAGTGGGGGGAGGCGGCACCGGGGAGCTGTTTTTT. The chain carries TRBV19 and TRBJ2-2, with D possibly TRBD2 on 6 matching bases. From germline, CDR1 is LNHDA and CDR2 SQIVND (reference sequence). The CDR3 loop spans 16 amino acids. V gave up 1 base and J gave up 4 bases, with 13 bases separating them.

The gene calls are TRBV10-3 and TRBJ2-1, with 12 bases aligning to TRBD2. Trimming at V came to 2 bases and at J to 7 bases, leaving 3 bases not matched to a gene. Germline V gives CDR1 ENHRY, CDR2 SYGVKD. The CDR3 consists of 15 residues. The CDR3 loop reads CAISETGLAGNEQFF. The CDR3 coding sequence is TGTGCCATCAGTGAGACAGGACTAGCGGGGAATGAGCAGTTCTTC.

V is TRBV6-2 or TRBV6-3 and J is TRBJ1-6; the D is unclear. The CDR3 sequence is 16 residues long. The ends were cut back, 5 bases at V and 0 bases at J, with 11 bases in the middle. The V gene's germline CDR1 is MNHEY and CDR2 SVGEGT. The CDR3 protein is CASSETLSSYNSPLHF. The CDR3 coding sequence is TGTGCCAGCAGTGAGACACTGAGCTCCTATAATTCACCCCTCCACTTT.